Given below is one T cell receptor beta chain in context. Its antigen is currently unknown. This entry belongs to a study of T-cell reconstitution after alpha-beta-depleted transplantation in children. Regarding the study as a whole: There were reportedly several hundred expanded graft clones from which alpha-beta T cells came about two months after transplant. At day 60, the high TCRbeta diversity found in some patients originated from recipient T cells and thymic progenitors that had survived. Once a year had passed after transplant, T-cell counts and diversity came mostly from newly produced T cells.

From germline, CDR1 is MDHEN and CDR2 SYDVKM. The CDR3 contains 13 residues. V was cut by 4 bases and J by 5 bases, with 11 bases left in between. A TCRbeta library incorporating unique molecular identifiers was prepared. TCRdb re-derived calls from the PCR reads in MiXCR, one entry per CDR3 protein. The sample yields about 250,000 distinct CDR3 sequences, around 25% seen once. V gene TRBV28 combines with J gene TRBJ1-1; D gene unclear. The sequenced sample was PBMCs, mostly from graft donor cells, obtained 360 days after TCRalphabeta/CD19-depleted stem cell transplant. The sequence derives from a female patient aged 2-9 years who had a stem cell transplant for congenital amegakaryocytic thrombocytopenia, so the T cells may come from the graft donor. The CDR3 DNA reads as TGTGCCAGCAGTTGGTGGGAGGGAACTGAAGCTTTCTTT. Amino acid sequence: CASSWWEGTEAFF.